This TCR beta chain was found in a study of cytomegalovirus exposure and HLA in healthy donors. For the study at large: Earlier findings included about 120 million unique TCR beta sequences obtained from 150 million to 200 million T cells. Study-level findings and limits: Altogether, about 160 TCR beta chains were recorded as cytomegalovirus-associated.

Regarding this clone: As yet, its antigen is unknown.

Germline V gives CDR1 MDHEN, CDR2 SYDVKM. The CDR3 length is 15 residues. V lost 11 bases to trimming and J lost 5 bases; unmatched junction nucleotides: 15. PCR employed 60 Vbeta and 13 Jbeta primers. Profiled with immunoSEQ multiplex PCR; TCRdb holds only in-frame clones, not every one. The sample shows roughly 120,000 clones, around 77% of them seen only once. This TCR derives from a human donor in good health. Sequencing was carried out using PBMCs. The chain recombines TRBV28 with TRBJ2-7; TRBD2 agrees at 10 bases. The CDR3 DNA reads TGTGCCGGCATCCTAACTAGCGGGAATACCCACGAGCAGTACTTC. Translating gives CAGILTSGNTHEQYF.